A selection of T cell receptor beta chains follows, all from one sample in a study of blood T cells in healthy people across ages. MiXCR, applied by TCRdb to the 5' RACE reads, yields one record per CDR3 protein. This table holds about 1.6 million distinct CDR3 sequences, about 32% found once. Sample: blood. The receptors stem from a woman aged 25 to 45 in good health. Both conserved end residues are part of each CDR3. D genes are given only for firm matches. A clone size is listed for some rows: how often the clone was seen (once, few, many), or a class if it is expanded.

V	J	D	size	CDR3	DNA
TRBV10-3	TRBJ2-1	.	.	CAISTHPEEEQFF	TGTGCCATCAGTACCCACCCGGAGGAGGAGCAGTTCTTC
TRBV20-1	TRBJ2-1	.	few	CSADARRENNEQFF	TGCAGTGCCGACGCTCGAAGGGAAAACAATGAGCAGTTCTTC
TRBV21-1	TRBJ2-6	.	few	CASRDRGLTPGANVLTF	TGTGCCAGCAGGGACAGGGGGCTTACCCCTGGGGCCAACGTCCTGACTTTC
TRBV15	TRBJ2-5	.	once	CATSREIVGETQYF	TGTGCCACCAGCAGAGAGATCGTCGGGGAGACCCAGTACTTC
TRBV20-1	TRBJ2-7	.	many	CSAHSGAYEQYF	TGCAGTGCCCATTCAGGGGCCTACGAGCAGTACTTC
TRBV9	TRBJ2-1	.	.	CASSAHPRGYNEQFF	TGTGCCAGCAGCGCTCATCCCCGGGGCTACAATGAGCAGTTCTTC
TRBV20-1	TRBJ2-6	.	few	CSARGRTRANVLTF	TGCAGTGCTAGGGGGCGGACGCGCGCCAACGTCCTGACTTTC
TRBV27	TRBJ2-3	TRBD1	.	CASGPLQGTQYF	TGTGCCAGCGGTCCCCTACAGGGGACGCAGTATTTT
TRBV9	TRBJ2-1	.	.	CASSVDISNEQFF	TGTGCCAGCAGCGTAGACATCTCCAATGAGCAGTTCTTC
TRBV12-3/TRBV12-4	TRBJ2-1	.	.	CASSPTAGLYNEKFF	TGTGCCAGCAGTCCAACCGCGGGACTTTACAATGAGAAGTTCTTC
TRBV29-1	TRBJ2-7	.	few	CSVESGSQSYEQYF	TGCAGCGTTGAATCGGGTTCTCAATCCTACGAGCAGTACTTC
TRBV29-1	TRBJ2-3	.	many	CSVDSDGYPADTQYF	TGCAGCGTTGATTCGGACGGTTACCCGGCAGATACGCAGTATTTT
TRBV6-6	TRBJ1-5	.	.	CASNNLRTANQPQHF	TGTGCCAGCAACAACCTAAGGACGGCCAATCAGCCCCAGCATTTT
TRBV12-3/TRBV12-4	TRBJ2-1	.	many	CASSPQSGYNEQFF	TGTGCCAGCAGTCCCCAATCGGGTTACAATGAGCAGTTCTTC
TRBV28	TRBJ2-7	.	.	CASSPGLPDDEQYF	TGTGCCAGCAGCCCTGGGCTCCCGGACGACGAGCAGTACTTC
TRBV20-1	TRBJ2-7	.	many	CSARRASSYEQYF	TGCAGTGCTAGGAGGGCGAGCTCCTACGAGCAGTACTTC
TRBV5-1	TRBJ1-2	.	.	CASSIADYGYTF	TGCGCCAGCAGTATAGCTGACTATGGCTACACCTTC
TRBV12-3/TRBV12-4	TRBJ2-7	TRBD1	few	CASSPLDRSVLRGQYF	TGTGCCAGCAGCCCATTGGACAGGTCCGTCCTACGAGGGCAGTACTTC
TRBV12-3/TRBV12-4	TRBJ1-2	.	few	CASRPDMSYGYTF	TGTGCCAGCAGACCGGACATGTCCTATGGCTACACCTTC
TRBV7-7	TRBJ1-5	TRBD1	few	CASSAGTGCSNQPQHF	TGTGCCAGCAGCGCTGGGACAGGGTGTAGCAATCAGCCCCAGCATTTT